One and the same sample provided the 3 T cell receptor beta chains below, sequenced in a study of blood T cell repertoires in COVID-19. Produced via immunoSEQ multiplex PCR; TCRdb's table is partial and in-frame only. Of about 200,000 clones detected, 70% to 90% appear once; the ten largest clones hold 0.8% to 0.95%. Sequences were obtained from peripheral blood. The origin of the receptors is a man between 60 and 75 years old with COVID-19, enrolled during active disease.

The chain is built from TRBV10-1 and TRBJ1-5; D not certain. The CDR3 consists of 16 residues. The V gene's germline CDR1 is WNHNN and CDR2 SYGVQD (reference sequence). Trimming removed 4 bases from V and 1 base from J, with 14 bases in between. Here the CDR3 reads CASSGPRVWSNQPQHF. The CDR3 bases are TGCGCCAGCAGTGGGCCGCGGGTCTGGAGCAATCAGCCCCAGCATTTT.

The chain joins TRBV4-2 to TRBJ2-5, with D maybe TRBD2 (5 bases). The ends were cut back, 0 bases at V and 5 bases at J, with 13 bases in the middle. CDR1 and CDR2 (germline): LGHNA, YNFKEQ. This CDR3 has 15 amino acids. The CDR3: CASSQDSEVEETQYF. The CDR3 DNA reads TGTGCCAGCAGCCAAGATTCGGAGGTGGAGGAGACCCAGTACTTC.

The rearrangement uses TRBV19 and TRBJ1-3, with D possibly being TRBD1 (5 bases). The CDR3 has 15 amino acids. CDR1 LNHDA and CDR2 SQIVND come from the germline V gene (reference sequence). Trimming cost V 5 bases and J 0 bases, with 11 bases left between them. CDR3 loop: CASSPGTDSGNTIYF. DNA of the CDR3: TGTGCCAGTAGTCCCGGGACTGACTCTGGAAACACCATATATTTT.